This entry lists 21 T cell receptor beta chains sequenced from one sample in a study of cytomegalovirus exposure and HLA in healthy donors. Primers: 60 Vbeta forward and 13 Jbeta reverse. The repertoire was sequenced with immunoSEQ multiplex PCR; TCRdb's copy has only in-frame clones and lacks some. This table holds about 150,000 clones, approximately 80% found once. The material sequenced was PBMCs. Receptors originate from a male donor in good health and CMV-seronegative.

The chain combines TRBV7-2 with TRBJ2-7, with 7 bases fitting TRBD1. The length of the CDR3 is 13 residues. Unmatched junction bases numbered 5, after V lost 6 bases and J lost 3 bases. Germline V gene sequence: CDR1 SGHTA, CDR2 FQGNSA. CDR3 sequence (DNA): TGTGCCAGCAGGACAGGGCTGGGCTACGAGCAGTACTTC. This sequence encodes CASRTGLGYEQYF.

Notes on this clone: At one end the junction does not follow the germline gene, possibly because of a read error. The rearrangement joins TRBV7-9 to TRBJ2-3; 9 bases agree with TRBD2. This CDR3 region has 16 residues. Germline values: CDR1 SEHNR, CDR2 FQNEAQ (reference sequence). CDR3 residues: CSSSLGGGGGGDTQYF. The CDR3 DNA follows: TGTTCCAGCAGCTTAGGGGGCGGGGGGGGTGGAGATACGCAGTATTTT.

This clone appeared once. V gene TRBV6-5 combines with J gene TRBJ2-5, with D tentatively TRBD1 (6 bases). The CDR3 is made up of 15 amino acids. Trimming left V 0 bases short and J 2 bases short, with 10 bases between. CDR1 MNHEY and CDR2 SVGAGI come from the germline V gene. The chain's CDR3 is CASSYSGHRQETQYF. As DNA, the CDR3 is TGTGCCAGCAGTTACTCGGGACACCGTCAAGAGACCCAGTACTTC.

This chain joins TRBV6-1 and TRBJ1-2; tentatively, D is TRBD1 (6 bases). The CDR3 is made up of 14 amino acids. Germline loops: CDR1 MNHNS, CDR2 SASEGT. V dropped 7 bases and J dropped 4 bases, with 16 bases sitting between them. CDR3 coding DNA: TGTGCCAGCATTCGGCCAGGGGAGATCTATGGCTACACCTTC. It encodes CASIRPGEIYGYTF.

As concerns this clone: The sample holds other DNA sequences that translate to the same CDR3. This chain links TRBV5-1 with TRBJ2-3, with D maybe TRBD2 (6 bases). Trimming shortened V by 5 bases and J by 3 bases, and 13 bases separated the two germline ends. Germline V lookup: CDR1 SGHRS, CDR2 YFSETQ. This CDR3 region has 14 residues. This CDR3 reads CASRGGDSTDTQYF. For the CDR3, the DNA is TGCGCCAGCAGGGGCGGGGATAGTACAGATACGCAGTATTTT.

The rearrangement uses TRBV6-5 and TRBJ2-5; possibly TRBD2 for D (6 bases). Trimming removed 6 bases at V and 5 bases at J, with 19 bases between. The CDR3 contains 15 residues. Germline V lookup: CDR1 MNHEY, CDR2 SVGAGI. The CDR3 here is CASSLVDYSRETQYF. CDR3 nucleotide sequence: TGTGCCAGCAGCCTAGTGGACTATTCCCGGGAGACCCAGTACTTC.

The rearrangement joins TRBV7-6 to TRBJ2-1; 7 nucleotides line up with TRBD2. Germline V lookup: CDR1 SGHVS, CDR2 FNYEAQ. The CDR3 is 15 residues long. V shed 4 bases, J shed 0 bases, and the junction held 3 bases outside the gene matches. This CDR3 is CASSYQRGSYNEQFF. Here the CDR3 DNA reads TGTGCCAGCAGCTACCAGCGGGGCTCCTACAATGAGCAGTTCTTC. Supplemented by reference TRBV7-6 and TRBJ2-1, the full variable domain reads GAGVSQSPRYKVTKRGQDVALRCDPISGHVSLYWYRQALGQGPEFLTYFNYEAQQDKSGLPNDRFSAERPEGSISTLTIQRTEQRDSAMYRCASSYQRGSYNEQFFGPGTRLTVL.

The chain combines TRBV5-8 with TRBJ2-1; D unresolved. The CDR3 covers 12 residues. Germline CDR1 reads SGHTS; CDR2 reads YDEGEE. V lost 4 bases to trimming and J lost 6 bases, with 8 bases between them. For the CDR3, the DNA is TGTGCCAGCAGCCCCTTAGTCAATGAGCAGTTCTTC. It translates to CASSPLVNEQFF.

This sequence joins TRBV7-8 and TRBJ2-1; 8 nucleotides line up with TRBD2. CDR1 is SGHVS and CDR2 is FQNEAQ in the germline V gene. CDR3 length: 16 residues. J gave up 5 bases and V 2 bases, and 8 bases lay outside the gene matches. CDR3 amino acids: CASSLLRTSFDNEQFF. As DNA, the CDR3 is TGTGCCAGCAGCTTATTGAGGACTAGCTTCGACAATGAGCAGTTCTTC.

The CDR3 sequence: CASSRDLGTGEAFF. Written as DNA, the CDR3 is TGTGCCAGCAGCAGAGATCTCGGGACAGGTGAAGCTTTCTTT. The rearrangement uses TRBV5-6 and TRBJ1-1; 8 bases fit TRBD1. Germline CDR1 is SGHDT and CDR2 is YYEEEE. This CDR3 comprises 14 residues. V shed 4 bases, J shed 7 bases, and the junction held 9 bases outside the gene matches.

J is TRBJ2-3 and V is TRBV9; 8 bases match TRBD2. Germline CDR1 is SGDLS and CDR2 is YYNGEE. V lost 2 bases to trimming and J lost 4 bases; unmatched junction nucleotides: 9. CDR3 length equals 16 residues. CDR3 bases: TGTGCCAGCAGCGTTGGAGCGGGAGACTTTTCAGATACGCAGTATTTT. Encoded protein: CASSVGAGDFSDTQYF.

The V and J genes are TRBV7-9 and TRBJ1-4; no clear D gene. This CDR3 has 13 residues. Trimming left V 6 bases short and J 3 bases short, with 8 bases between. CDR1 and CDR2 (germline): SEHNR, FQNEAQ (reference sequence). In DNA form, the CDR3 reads TGTGCCAGCAGGGCCTCAGCTAATGAAAAACTGTTTTTT. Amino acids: CASRASANEKLFF.

The CDR3 nucleotides read TGCGCCAGCAGCCGGGGTAGCGGGGGGGTAAATGAGCAGTTCTTC. This sequence encodes CASSRGSGGVNEQFF. This sequence joins TRBV5-1 and TRBJ2-1, with 11 bases that match TRBD2. After removal of 4 bases from V and 7 bases from J, the junction contained 7 bases not matched to a gene. CDR1 is SGHRS, CDR2 YFSETQ, per germline. CDR3 length: 15 amino acids.

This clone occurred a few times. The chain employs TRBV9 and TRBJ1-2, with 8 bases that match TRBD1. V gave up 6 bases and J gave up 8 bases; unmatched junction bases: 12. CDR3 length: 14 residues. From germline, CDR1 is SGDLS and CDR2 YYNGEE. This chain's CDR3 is CASNLQGGKEGYTF. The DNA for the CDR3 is TGTGCCAGCAACCTACAGGGGGGTAAGGAAGGCTACACCTTC.

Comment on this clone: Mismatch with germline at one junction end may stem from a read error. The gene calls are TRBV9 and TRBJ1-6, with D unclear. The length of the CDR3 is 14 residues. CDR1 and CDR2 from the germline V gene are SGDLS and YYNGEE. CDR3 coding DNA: TGTGCCGGCAGCGTTGGCCCCTTGGATTCACCCCTCCACTTT. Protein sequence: CAGSVGPLDSPLHF. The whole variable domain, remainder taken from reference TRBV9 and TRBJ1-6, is DSGVTQTPKHLITATGQRVTLRCSPRSGDLSVYWYQQSLDQGLQFLIQYYNGEERAKGNILERFSAQQFPDLHSELNLSSLELGDSALYFCAGSVGPLDSPLHFGNGTRLTVT.

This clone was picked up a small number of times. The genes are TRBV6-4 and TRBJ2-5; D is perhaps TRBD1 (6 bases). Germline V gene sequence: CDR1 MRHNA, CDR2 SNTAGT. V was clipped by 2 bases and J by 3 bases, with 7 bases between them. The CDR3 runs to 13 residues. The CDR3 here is CASSDRGKETQYF. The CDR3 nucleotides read TGTGCCAGCAGTGACAGGGGGAAAGAGACCCAGTACTTC.

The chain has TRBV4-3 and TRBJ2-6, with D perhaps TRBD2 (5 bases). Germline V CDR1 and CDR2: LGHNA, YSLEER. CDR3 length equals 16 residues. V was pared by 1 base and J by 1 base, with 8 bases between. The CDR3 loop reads CASSQVEGSGANVLTF. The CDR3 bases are TGCGCCAGCAGCCAAGTTGAGGGTTCTGGGGCCAACGTCCTGACTTTC.

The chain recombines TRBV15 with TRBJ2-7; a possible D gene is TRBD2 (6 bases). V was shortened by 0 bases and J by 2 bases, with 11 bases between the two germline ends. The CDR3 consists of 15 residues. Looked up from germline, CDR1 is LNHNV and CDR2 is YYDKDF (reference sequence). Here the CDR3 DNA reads TGTGCCACCAGCAGAGAGGGGGGAGGCACCTACGAGCAGTACTTC. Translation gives CATSREGGGTYEQYF. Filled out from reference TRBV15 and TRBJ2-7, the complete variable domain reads DAMVIQNPRYQVTQFGKPVTLSCSQTLNHNVMYWYQQKSSQAPKLLFHYYDKDFNNEADTPDNFQSRRPNTSFCFLDIRSPGLGDTAMYLCATSREGGGTYEQYFGPGTRLTVT.

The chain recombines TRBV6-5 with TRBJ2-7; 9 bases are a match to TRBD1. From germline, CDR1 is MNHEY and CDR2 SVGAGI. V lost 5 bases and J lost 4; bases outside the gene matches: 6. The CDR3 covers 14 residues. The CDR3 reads CASSPGQGMYEQYF. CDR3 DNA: TGTGCCAGCAGTCCGGGACAGGGAATGTACGAGCAGTACTTC.

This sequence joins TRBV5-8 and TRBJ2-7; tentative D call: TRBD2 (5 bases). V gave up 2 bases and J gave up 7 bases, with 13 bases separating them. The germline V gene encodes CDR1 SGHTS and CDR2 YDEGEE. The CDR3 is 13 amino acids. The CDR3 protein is CASSLQIPGEQYF. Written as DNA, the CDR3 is TGTGCCAGCAGCTTACAGATCCCGGGGGAGCAGTACTTC.

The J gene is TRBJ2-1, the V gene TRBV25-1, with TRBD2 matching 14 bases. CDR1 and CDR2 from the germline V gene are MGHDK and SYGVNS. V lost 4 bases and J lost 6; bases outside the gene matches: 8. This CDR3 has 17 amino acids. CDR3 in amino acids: CASSVFGLAGGSNEQFF. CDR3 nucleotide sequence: TGTGCCAGCAGTGTATTTGGACTAGCGGGGGGAAGCAATGAGCAGTTCTTC.